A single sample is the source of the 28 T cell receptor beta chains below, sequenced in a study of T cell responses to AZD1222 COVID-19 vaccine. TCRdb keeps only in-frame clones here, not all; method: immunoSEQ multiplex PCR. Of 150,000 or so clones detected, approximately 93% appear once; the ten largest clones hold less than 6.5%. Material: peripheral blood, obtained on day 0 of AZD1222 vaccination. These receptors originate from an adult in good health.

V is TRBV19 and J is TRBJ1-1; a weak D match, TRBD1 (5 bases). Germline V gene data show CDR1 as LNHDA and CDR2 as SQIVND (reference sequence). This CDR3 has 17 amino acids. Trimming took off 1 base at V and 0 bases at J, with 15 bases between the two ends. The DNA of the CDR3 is TGTGCCAGTAGTATAGCGGCAGGGTTCCTGCTGAACACTGAAGCTTTCTTT. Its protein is CASSIAAGFLLNTEAFF.

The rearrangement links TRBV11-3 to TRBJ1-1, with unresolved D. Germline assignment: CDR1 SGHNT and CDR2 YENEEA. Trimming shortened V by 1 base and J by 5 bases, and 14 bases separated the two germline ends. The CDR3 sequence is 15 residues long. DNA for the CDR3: TGTGCCAGCAGCTTAGGAGCTGGTGGGAAGACTGAAGCTTTCTTT. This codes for CASSLGAGGKTEAFF.

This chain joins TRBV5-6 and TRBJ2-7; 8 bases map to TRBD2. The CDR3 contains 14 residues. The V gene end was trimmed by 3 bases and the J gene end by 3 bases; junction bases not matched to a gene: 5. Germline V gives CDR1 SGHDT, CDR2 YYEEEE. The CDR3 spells CASSSHSGNYEQYF. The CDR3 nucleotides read TGTGCCAGCAGCTCCCATAGCGGGAACTACGAGCAGTACTTC.

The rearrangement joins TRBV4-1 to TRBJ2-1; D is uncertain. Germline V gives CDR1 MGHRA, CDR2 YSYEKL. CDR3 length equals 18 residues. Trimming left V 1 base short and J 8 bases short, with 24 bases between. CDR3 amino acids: CASSQGILRRTPGHEQFF. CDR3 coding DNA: TGCGCCAGCAGCCAAGGCATTTTAAGGCGGACCCCAGGCCATGAGCAGTTCTTC.

The CDR3 loop reads CASSLGGPKTGSNEQYF. The CDR3 DNA sequence: TGTGCCAGCTCCCTCGGGGGTCCCAAAACAGGGTCTAACGAGCAGTACTTC. The V gene is TRBV18, the J gene TRBJ2-7; the D call may be TRBD1 or TRBD2 (6 bases each). Trimming took 6 bases from V and 5 from J, leaving 26 bases between them. CDR3 length: 17 residues. Germline CDR1 and CDR2: KGHSH and LQKENI.

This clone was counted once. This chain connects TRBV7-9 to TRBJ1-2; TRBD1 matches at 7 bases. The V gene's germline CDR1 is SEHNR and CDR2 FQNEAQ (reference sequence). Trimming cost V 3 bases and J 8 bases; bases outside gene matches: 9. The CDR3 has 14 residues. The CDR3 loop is CASSFGGQSSGYTF. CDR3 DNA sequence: TGTGCCAGCAGCTTTGGGGGACAGTCCAGCGGCTACACCTTC.

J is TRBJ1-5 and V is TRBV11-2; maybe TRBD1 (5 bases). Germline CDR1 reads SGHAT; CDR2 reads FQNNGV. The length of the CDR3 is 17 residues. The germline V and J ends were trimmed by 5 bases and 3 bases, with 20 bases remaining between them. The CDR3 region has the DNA TGTGCCAGCAGCCAAGGCCCAAACCAGGGATTCAATCAGCCCCAGCATTTT. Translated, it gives CASSQGPNQGFNQPQHF.

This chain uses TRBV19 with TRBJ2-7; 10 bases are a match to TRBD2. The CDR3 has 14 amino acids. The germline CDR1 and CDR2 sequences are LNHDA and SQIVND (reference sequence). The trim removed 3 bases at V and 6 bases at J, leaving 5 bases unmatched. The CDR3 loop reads CASSIVLAGAEQYF. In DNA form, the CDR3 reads TGTGCCAGTAGTATCGTGCTAGCGGGAGCCGAGCAGTACTTC.

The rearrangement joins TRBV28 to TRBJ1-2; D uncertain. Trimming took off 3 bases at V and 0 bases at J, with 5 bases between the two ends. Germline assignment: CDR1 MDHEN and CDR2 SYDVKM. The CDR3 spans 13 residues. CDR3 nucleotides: TGTGCCAGCAGTTTTTCAGCTAACTATGGCTACACCTTC. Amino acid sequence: CASSFSANYGYTF.

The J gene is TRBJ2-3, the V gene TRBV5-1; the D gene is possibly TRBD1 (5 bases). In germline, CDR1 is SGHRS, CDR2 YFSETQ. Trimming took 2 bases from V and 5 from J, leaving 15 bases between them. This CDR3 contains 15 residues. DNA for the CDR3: TGCGCCAGCAGCTTACAGGACCTCCGGGTAGATACGCAGTATTTT. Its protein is CASSLQDLRVDTQYF.

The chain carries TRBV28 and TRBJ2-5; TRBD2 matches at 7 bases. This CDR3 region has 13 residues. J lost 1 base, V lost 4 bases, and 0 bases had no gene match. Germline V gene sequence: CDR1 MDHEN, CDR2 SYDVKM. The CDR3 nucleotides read TGTGCCAGCAGTTCGGGGGGCCAAGAGACCCAGTACTTC. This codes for CASSSGGQETQYF.

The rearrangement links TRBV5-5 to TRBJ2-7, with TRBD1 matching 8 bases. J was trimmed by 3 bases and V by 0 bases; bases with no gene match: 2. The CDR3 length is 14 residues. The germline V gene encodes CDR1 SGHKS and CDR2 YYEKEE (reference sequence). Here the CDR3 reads CASSLGTGIYEQYF. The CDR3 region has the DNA TGTGCCAGCAGCTTGGGGACAGGGATCTACGAGCAGTACTTC.

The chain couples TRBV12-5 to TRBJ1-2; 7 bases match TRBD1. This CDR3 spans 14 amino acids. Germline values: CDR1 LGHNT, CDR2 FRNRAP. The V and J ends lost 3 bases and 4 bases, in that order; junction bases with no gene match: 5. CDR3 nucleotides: TGTGCTAGTGGTTTCACAGGGGTCAGCTATGGCTACACCTTC. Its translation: CASGFTGVSYGYTF.

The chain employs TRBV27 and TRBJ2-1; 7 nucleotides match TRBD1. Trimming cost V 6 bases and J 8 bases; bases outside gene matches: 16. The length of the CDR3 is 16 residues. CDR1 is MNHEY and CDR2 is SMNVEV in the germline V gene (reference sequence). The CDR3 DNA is TGTGCCAGCAGCCCGGGTGGGGGACAGCCTTTGCATGAGCAGTTCTTC. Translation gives CASSPGGGQPLHEQFF.

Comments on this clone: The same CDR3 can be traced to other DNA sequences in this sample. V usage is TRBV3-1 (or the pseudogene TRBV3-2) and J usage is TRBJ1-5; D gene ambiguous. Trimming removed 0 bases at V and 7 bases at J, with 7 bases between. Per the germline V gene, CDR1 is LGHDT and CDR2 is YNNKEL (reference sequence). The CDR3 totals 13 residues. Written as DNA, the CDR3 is TGTGCCAGCAGCCAAGATCCCGGACAGCCCCAGCATTTT. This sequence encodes CASSQDPGQPQHF.

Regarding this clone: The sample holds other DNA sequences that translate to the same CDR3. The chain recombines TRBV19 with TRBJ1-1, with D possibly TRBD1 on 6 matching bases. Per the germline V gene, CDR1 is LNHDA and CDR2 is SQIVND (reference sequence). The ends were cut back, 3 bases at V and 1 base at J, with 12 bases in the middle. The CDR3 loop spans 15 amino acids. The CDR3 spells CASSIFPGENTEAFF. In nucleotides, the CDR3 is TGTGCCAGTAGTATTTTTCCAGGGGAGAACACTGAAGCTTTCTTT.

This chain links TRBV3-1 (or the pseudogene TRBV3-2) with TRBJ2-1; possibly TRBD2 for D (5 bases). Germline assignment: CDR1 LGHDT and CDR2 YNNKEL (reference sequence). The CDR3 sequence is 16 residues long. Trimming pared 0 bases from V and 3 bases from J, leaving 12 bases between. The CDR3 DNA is TGTGCCAGCAGCCAAGATAGCACTAGTGACTACAATGAGCAGTTCTTC. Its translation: CASSQDSTSDYNEQFF.

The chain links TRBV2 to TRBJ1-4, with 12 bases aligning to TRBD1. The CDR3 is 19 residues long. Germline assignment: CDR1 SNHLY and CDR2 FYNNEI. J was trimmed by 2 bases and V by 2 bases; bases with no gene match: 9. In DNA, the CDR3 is TGTGCCAGCAGTGAACCGGGACAGGGGGCGAAGGTTACTAATGAAAAACTGTTTTTT. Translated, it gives CASSEPGQGAKVTNEKLFF.

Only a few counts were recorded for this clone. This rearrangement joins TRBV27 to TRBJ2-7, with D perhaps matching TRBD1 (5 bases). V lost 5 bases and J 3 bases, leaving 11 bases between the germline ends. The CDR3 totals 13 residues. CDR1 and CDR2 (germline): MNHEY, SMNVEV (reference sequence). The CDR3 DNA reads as TGTGCCAGCAGTAAGACAGCATACTACGAGCAGTACTTC. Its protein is CASSKTAYYEQYF.

The CDR3 is CASSVGLQLIYNEQFF. In DNA, the CDR3 is TGTGCCAGTAGTGTGGGACTTCAACTAATCTACAATGAGCAGTTCTTC. The V and J genes are TRBV19 and TRBJ2-1, with D maybe TRBD2 (6 bases). Between the trimmed V and J ends, which lost 5 bases and 3 bases, there was a span of 17 bases. The germline V gene encodes CDR1 LNHDA and CDR2 SQIVND (reference sequence). The CDR3 length is 16 residues.

The CDR3 region is CASSLGALRETQYF. The CDR3 region has the DNA TGTGCCAGCAGTTTGGGGGCTTTGAGAGAGACCCAGTACTTC. The chain has TRBV2 and TRBJ2-5; D perhaps matches TRBD1 (6 bases). This CDR3 has 14 residues. The germline gives CDR1 SNHLY, CDR2 FYNNEI. Trimming stripped 5 bases from V and 4 bases from J, with 14 bases between.

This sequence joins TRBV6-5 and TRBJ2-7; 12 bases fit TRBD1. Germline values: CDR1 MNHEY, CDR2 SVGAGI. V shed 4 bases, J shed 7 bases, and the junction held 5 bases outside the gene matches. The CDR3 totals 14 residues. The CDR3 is CASSLGQGAPEQYF. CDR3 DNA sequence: TGTGCCAGCAGTTTGGGACAGGGGGCGCCTGAGCAGTACTTC.

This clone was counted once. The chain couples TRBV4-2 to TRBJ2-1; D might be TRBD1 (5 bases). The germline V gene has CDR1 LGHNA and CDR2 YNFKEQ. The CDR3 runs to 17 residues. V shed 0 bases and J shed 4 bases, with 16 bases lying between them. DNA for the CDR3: TGTGCCAGCAGCCAAGATTTATTTGGCAGGGTTTACAATGAGCAGTTCTTC. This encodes CASSQDLFGRVYNEQFF.

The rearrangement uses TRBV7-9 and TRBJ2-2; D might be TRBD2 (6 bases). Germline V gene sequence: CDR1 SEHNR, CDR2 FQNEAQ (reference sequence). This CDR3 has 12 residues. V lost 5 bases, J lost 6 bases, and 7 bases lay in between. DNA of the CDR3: TGTGCCAGCAGCCGACTAGCCGGGGAGCTGTTTTTT. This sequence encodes CASSRLAGELFF.

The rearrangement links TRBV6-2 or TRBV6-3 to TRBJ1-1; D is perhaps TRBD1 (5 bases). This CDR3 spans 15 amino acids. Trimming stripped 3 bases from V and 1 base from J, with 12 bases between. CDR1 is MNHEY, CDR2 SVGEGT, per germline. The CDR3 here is CASSYNARANTEAFF. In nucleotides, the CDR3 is TGTGCCAGCAGTTATAATGCCAGGGCGAACACTGAAGCTTTCTTT.

The CDR3 DNA is TGTGCCAGCAGCTTAGGGGGAGGGGAAGGCACTGAAGCTTTCTTT. This codes for CASSLGGGEGTEAFF. V gene TRBV7-9 combines with J gene TRBJ1-1; TRBD1 is a possible D gene (5 bases). Trimming pared 1 base from V and 4 bases from J, leaving 13 bases between. Germline V gives CDR1 SEHNR, CDR2 FQNEAQ (reference sequence). This CDR3 is built from 15 residues.

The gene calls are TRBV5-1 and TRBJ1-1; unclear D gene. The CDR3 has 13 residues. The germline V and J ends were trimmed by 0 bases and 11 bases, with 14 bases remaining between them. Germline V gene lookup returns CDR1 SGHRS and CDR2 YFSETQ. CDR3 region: CASSLELASTAFF. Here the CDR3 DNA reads TGCGCCAGCAGCTTGGAGTTGGCTTCGACGGCTTTCTTT.

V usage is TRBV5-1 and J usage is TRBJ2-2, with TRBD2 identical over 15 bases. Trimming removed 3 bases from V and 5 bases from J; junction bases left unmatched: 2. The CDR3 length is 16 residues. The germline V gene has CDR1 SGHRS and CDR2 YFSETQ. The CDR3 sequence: CASSSGTSGRTGELFF. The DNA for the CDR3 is TGCGCCAGCAGCTCGGGGACTAGCGGGAGGACCGGGGAGCTGTTTTTT.